This TCR beta chain is drawn from a study of breast tumors, draining lymph nodes, adjacent tissues. Study-wide results and caveats: Luminal-like breast cancer showed significantly greater tumor-nontumor repertoire similarity than basal-like breast cancer did. Tumors had less TCR diversity than lymph nodes, more than nontumor tissue. The lymph node origin of tumor T cells was framed as consistent with a hypothesis, not demonstrated.

Samples came from axillary lymph nodes draining the breast cancer. The table lists this clonotype with many counts. No antigen is known for it. TCRdb ran MiXCR on the multiplex PCR reads and lists one entry per CDR3 protein. The sample has 200,000 or so distinct CDR3 sequences, roughly 31% seen once. J lost 3 bases, V lost 3 bases, and 7 bases had no gene match. The germline gives CDR1 SGHVS, CDR2 FQNEAQ. The CDR3 sequence is 15 residues long. The receptor's source is a female donor with breast cancer. Some clones in this sample may be carry-over from other donors' samples. Sequencing was carried out using axillary lymph node tissue. V usage is TRBV7-8 and J usage is TRBJ1-2; 7 nucleotides agree with TRBD1. CDR3 region: CASSLVRQGDYGYTF. The CDR3 DNA reads TGTGCCAGCAGCTTGGTCCGACAGGGAGACTATGGCTACACCTTC.